This passage covers 26 T cell receptor beta chains from one sample sequenced in a study of blood T cells in healthy people across ages. It was with a sample-barcoded 5' primer and a J-beta primer mix that a second PCR of about 6 to 12 cycles was run. TCRdb processed the 5' RACE reads anew with MiXCR; each CDR3 protein has one entry. Counted here are hundreds of thousands of distinct CDR3 sequences, more than 20% occurring once; the ten biggest clones make up just over 8.5%. The same sample was also studied in work on T cells of mothers and their children.

The sequencing input was blood. These receptors were collected from a boy between 10 and 17 years old in good health.

This clonotype has only a few counts. This chain connects TRBV20-1 to TRBJ1-2; perhaps TRBD1 as D (5 bases). The CDR3 consists of 15 residues. Germline CDR1 and CDR2: DFQATT and SNEGSKA (reference sequence). Trimming pared 0 bases from V and 9 bases from J, leaving 20 bases between. DNA of the CDR3: TGCAGTGCTAGAGAGTCTGACAGTCCTTCGGGGAGCTACACCTTC. Translation: CSARESDSPSGSYTF.

The chain recombines TRBV2 with TRBJ2-3; D may be TRBD2 (5 bases). V dropped 2 bases and J dropped 2 bases, with 8 bases sitting between them. This CDR3 spans 14 amino acids. Germline V gene sequence: CDR1 SNHLY, CDR2 FYNNEI. The CDR3 nucleotides are TGTGCCAGCAGTGAAAGGACTCCCACAGATACGCAGTATTTT. Its translation is CASSERTPTDTQYF.

This clonotype was counted only a few times. The chain has TRBV5-1 and TRBJ1-1, with D possibly matching TRBD1 (6 bases). The CDR3 totals 14 residues. The germline gives CDR1 SGHRS, CDR2 YFSETQ. Deletions cut 4 bases from V and 5 bases from J, with 15 bases between. The CDR3 reads CASSHPQGRTEAFF. DNA for the CDR3: TGCGCCAGCAGCCATCCACAGGGACGGACTGAAGCTTTCTTT.

On this clonotype itself: The junction shows a germline mismatch at one end, possibly a read error. The gene calls are TRBV3-1 and TRBJ2-5; TRBD1 matches at 7 bases. CDR1 and CDR2 from the germline V gene are LGHDT and YNNKEL (reference sequence). This CDR3 comprises 13 residues. CDR3 in amino acids: CASSLGQWETQHF. The CDR3 nucleotides read TGTGCCAGCAGCCTGGGACAGTGGGAGACCCAGCACTTC.

In this sample, this clonotype turned up a few times. The chain recombines TRBV28 with TRBJ2-5; TRBD2 aligns across 7 bases. The J call could be wrong; TRBJ2-7 is a better fit for the DNA end. The CDR3 totals 15 residues. Germline V gene data show CDR1 as MDHEN and CDR2 as SYDVKM. In DNA, the CDR3 is TGTGCCAGCAGCCGGGAGGCAGGCGCGGTGCGCGAGCAGTACTTC. It encodes CASSREAGAVREQYF.

This clonotype was counted between two and nine times. The chain uses TRBV4-1 and TRBJ2-5; D assignment may be TRBD1 or TRBD2 (5 bases each). The V end was cut by 2 bases, the J end by 1 base, with 11 bases between. The germline gives CDR1 MGHRA, CDR2 YSYEKL. The length of the CDR3 is 15 residues. This CDR3 is CASSQNPGRQETQYF. The CDR3 region has the DNA TGCGCCAGCAGCCAAAACCCGGGACGCCAAGAGACCCAGTACTTC.

This sequence joins TRBV28 and TRBJ2-7, with D unresolved. The CDR3 runs to 16 residues. V gave up 6 bases and J gave up 0 bases, with 18 bases separating them. Germline V gene data show CDR1 as MDHEN and CDR2 as SYDVKM. CDR3 DNA: TGTGCCAGCAGATGGTCTGATCGGGCCTTCTCCTACGAGCAGTACTTC. Amino acid sequence: CASRWSDRAFSYEQYF. Supplemented by reference TRBV28 and TRBJ2-7, the full variable domain reads DVKVTQSSRYLVKRTGEKVFLECVQDMDHENMFWYRQDPGLGLRLIYFSYDVKMKEKGDIPEGYSVSREKKERFSLILESASTNQTSMYLCASRWSDRAFSYEQYFGPGTRLTVT.

This clonotype was detected a few times. This chain connects TRBV4-3 to TRBJ1-2, with a possible D match to TRBD1 (5 bases). The CDR3 is 14 amino acids. CDR1 LGHNA and CDR2 YSLEER come from the germline V gene. Trimming removed 4 bases at V and 8 bases at J, with 17 bases between. The CDR3 sequence is CASSRSGSLGGYTF. The CDR3 DNA reads TGCGCCAGCAGCCGATCAGGGTCCCTGGGAGGCTACACCTTC.

This clonotype has ten or more counts. The chain links TRBV7-2 to TRBJ2-4, with unresolved D. The V end was cut by 1 base, the J end by 0 bases, with 4 bases between. Germline assignment: CDR1 SGHTA and CDR2 FQGNSA. The CDR3 is 14 amino acids. CDR3 bases: TGTGCCAGCAGCTTAGGACTAGCCAAAAACATTCAGTACTTC. Translated: CASSLGLAKNIQYF.

V and J are TRBV7-2 and TRBJ2-7; tentative D call: TRBD2 (5 bases). Germline CDR1 SGHTA, CDR2 FQGNSA. V lost 5 bases and J lost 3, with 11 bases in between. The CDR3 sequence is 13 residues long. CDR3 DNA sequence: TGTGCCAGCAGCCGAAACGGGGTCTACGAGCAGTACTTC. This encodes CASSRNGVYEQYF.

The rearrangement joins TRBV29-1 to TRBJ2-5; 7 nucleotides match TRBD2. The V and J ends lost 4 bases and 1 base, in that order; junction bases with no gene match: 9. This CDR3 spans 15 amino acids. Germline-derived CDR1 and CDR2 are SQVTM and ANQGSEA. The CDR3 DNA sequence: TGCAGCGTTGTGGTGTTAGCGGGTTGCCAAGAGACCCAGTACTTC. This gives the protein CSVVVLAGCQETQYF.

This clonotype occurred a few times. The genes are TRBV7-9 and TRBJ2-5, with 8 bases that match TRBD2. The DNA end is a closer match to TRBJ2-7, so the J assignment may be wrong. CDR3 length: 15 residues. Germline V CDR1 and CDR2: SEHNR, FQNEAQ (reference sequence). The CDR3 reads CASSLALAERREQYF. For the CDR3, the DNA is TGTGCCAGCAGCTTGGCACTAGCGGAACGTCGCGAGCAGTACTTC.

In DNA form, the CDR3 reads TGTGCCAGCAGCGAACCGACAGGGGTTAATGAAAAACTGTTTTTT. Protein product: CASSEPTGVNEKLFF. This chain links TRBV5-4 with TRBJ1-4; 8 bases agree with TRBD1. The V gene end was trimmed by 4 bases and the J gene end by 4 bases; junction bases not matched to a gene: 6. Germline V lookup: CDR1 SGHNT, CDR2 YYREEE (reference sequence). The CDR3 contains 15 residues.

This clonotype occurred a few times. This chain joins TRBV19 and TRBJ2-7; D is unresolved. CDR1 is LNHDA and CDR2 is SQIVND in the germline V gene (reference sequence). This CDR3 contains 14 residues. The V gene lost 5 bases and the J gene lost 0 bases, with 11 bases spanning the gap. The CDR3 nucleotides are TGTGCCAGTAGTCACCAGCAGAGCTCCTACGAGCAGTACTTC. Protein sequence: CASSHQQSSYEQYF. The complete variable domain, with remaining parts taken from reference TRBV19 and TRBJ2-7, reads DGGITQSPKYLFRKEGQNVTLSCEQNLNHDAMYWYRQDPGQGLRLIYYSQIVNDFQKGDIAEGYSVSREKKESFPLTVTSAQKNPTAFYLCASSHQQSSYEQYFGPGTRLTVT.

The chain couples TRBV15 to TRBJ1-5; D is unclear. The CDR3 covers 18 residues. Between the trimmed V and J ends, which lost 1 base and 9 bases, there was a span of 25 bases. Germline lookup yields CDR1 LNHNV and CDR2 YYDKDF (reference sequence). CDR3 bases: TGTGCCACCAGCAGAGCCCCCGGCCTCAAGACGTACTCCGGGCCCCAGCATTTT. Encoded protein: CATSRAPGLKTYSGPQHF.

The rearrangement links TRBV20-1 to TRBJ2-3; TRBD1 matches at 10 bases. The CDR3 is made up of 15 amino acids. Germline CDR1 is DFQATT and CDR2 is SNEGSKA (reference sequence). Unmatched junction bases numbered 2, after V lost 1 base and J lost 1 base. The CDR3 sequence: CSARGGTGGTDTQYF. The CDR3 nucleotides read TGCAGTGCTAGAGGGGGGACAGGGGGCACAGATACGCAGTATTTT.

This chain uses TRBV12-3 or TRBV12-4 with TRBJ2-5, with a weak D call TRBD1 (5 bases). This CDR3 region has 14 residues. Trimming left V 3 bases short and J 3 bases short, with 11 bases between. This CDR3 reads CASSLATVKETQYF. CDR3 DNA: TGTGCCAGCAGTTTGGCGACAGTTAAAGAGACCCAGTACTTC.

This clonotype was observed a few times. The V and J genes are TRBV6-2 or TRBV6-3 and TRBJ2-1; D is unclear. Germline V gives CDR1 MNHEY, CDR2 SVGEGT. Trimming left V 6 bases short and J 0 bases short, with 12 bases between. The CDR3 totals 15 residues. The CDR3 coding sequence is TGTGCCAGCAGCCTACAACCCAGCTCCTACAATGAGCAGTTCTTC. It specifies CASSLQPSSYNEQFF.

The chain carries TRBV15 and TRBJ2-2; 12 bases map to TRBD2. The CDR3 length is 18 residues. Trimming took 5 bases from V and 0 from J; bases not matched to a gene: 7. The germline gives CDR1 LNHNV, CDR2 YYDKDF (reference sequence). The CDR3 reads CATSVGTSGRSNTGELFF. CDR3 nucleotides: TGTGCCACCAGCGTCGGGACTAGCGGGCGATCGAACACCGGGGAGCTGTTTTTT.

The chain couples TRBV7-9 to TRBJ1-4; D is undetermined. CDR1 SEHNR and CDR2 FQNEAQ come from the germline V gene (reference sequence). The CDR3 runs 15 residues. V lost 0 bases and J 8 bases, leaving 13 bases between the germline ends. CDR3 sequence: CASSLAHKAREKLFF. CDR3 nucleotides: TGTGCCAGCAGCTTAGCGCATAAGGCGCGAGAAAAACTGTTTTTT.

This clonotype came up a few times. This may arise from a read error, as a much more abundant clone is one base away. The chain combines TRBV12-3 or TRBV12-4 with TRBJ1-2, with 7 bases lining up with TRBD1. CDR3 length: 14 residues. CDR3 sequence (DNA): TGTGCCAGCAGTTTACAACAGGGGCCCTATGGCCACACCTTC. It encodes CASSLQQGPYGHTF.

The chain joins TRBV20-1 to TRBJ2-1; D unresolved. CDR1 is DFQATT and CDR2 is SNEGSKA in the germline V gene (reference sequence). The CDR3 covers 14 residues. The germline V and J ends were trimmed by 0 bases and 4 bases, with 10 bases remaining between them. This CDR3 reads CSARDPDPYNEQFF. The DNA for the CDR3 is TGCAGTGCTAGAGACCCGGACCCTTACAATGAGCAGTTCTTC.

The J gene is TRBJ2-7, the V gene TRBV7-9; D is unclear. The CDR3 is 14 residues long. V was trimmed by 0 bases and J by 0 bases, leaving 6 bases between them. Germline-derived CDR1 and CDR2 are SEHNR and FQNEAQ (reference sequence). CDR3 loop: CASSLAVDSYEQYF. CDR3 sequence (DNA): TGTGCCAGCAGCTTAGCGGTCGACTCCTACGAGCAGTACTTC.

The chain links TRBV20-1 to TRBJ2-5; D possibly corresponds to TRBD2 (5 bases). Per the germline V gene, CDR1 is DFQATT and CDR2 is SNEGSKA (reference sequence). With 1 base removed from V and 4 bases from J, the gap between germline ends came to 16 bases. There are 15 residues in the CDR3. CDR3: CSARAPSRAGETQYF. Written as DNA, the CDR3 is TGCAGTGCTAGAGCTCCAAGCCGGGCGGGAGAGACCCAGTACTTC.

The V gene is TRBV7-6, the J gene TRBJ2-5; possible D gene TRBD2, 6 bases. Gene TRBJ2-7 matches the end of the DNA better, so the J call may be wrong. The CDR3 consists of 15 residues. Germline-derived CDR1 and CDR2 are SGHVS and FNYEAQ. The CDR3 region is CASSSGLTVSYEQYF. CDR3 DNA sequence: TGTGCCAGCAGCAGCGGACTAACGGTCTCCTACGAGCAGTACTTC.

This clonotype was seen a handful of times. The J gene is TRBJ2-7, the V gene TRBV5-1; the match to TRBD2 covers 8 bases. Germline V gene lookup returns CDR1 SGHRS and CDR2 YFSETQ. The V and J ends lost 1 base and 0 bases, in that order; junction bases with no gene match: 9. The CDR3 covers 17 residues. The CDR3 DNA reads as TGCGCCAGCAGCTTGTACTCGGGGGGGGCCAGCTCCTACGAGCAGTACTTC. This translates into CASSLYSGGASSYEQYF.